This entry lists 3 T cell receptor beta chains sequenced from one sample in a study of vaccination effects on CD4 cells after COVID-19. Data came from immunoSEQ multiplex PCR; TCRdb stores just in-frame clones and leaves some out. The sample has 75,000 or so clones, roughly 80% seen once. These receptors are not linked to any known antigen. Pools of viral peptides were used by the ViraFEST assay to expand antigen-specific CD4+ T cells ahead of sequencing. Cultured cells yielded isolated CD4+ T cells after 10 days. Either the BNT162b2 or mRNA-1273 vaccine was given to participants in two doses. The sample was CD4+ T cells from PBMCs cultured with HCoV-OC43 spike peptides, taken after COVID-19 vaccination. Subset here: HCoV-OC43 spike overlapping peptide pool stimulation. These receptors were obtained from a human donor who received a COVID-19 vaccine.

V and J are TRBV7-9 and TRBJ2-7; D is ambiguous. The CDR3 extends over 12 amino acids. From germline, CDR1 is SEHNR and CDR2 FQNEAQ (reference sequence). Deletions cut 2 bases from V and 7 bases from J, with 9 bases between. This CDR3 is CASSLSGGEQYV. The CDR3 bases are TGTGCCAGCAGCTTATCTGGTGGGGAGCAGTACGTC.

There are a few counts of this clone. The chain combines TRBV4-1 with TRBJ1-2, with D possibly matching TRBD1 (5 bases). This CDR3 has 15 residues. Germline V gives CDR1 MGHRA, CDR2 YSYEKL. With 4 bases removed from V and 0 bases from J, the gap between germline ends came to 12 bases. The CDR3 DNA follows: TGCGCCAGCAGCCGGGGGACCGTAGCTAACTATGGCTACACCTTC. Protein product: CASSRGTVANYGYTF.

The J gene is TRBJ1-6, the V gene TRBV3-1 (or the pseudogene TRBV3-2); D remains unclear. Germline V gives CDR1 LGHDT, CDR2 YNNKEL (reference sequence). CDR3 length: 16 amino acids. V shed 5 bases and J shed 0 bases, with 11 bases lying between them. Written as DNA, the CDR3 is TGTGCCAGCAGCACCCGCAGGAGCTCCTATAATTCACCCCTCCACTTT. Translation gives CASSTRRSSYNSPLHF.